This passage covers 3 T cell receptor beta chains from one sample sequenced in a study of T cell responses to AZD1222 COVID-19 vaccine. Assay used: immunoSEQ multiplex PCR; TCRdb lists only in-frame clones, some missing. The sample has about 35,000 clones; 75% to 90% are singletons. The specimen was peripheral blood, collected on day 0 of AZD1222 vaccination. The receptors were gathered from an adult in good health.

This clone is medium-sized within its sample. The rearrangement joins TRBV19 to TRBJ1-5; D perhaps matches TRBD1 (5 bases). Germline-derived CDR1 and CDR2 are LNHDA and SQIVND (reference sequence). V was shortened by 2 bases and J by 0 bases, with 11 bases between the two germline ends. CDR3 length equals 16 residues. This CDR3 reads CASSIWDGLSNQPQHF. The DNA for the CDR3 is TGTGCCAGTAGTATATGGGACGGGCTTAGCAATCAGCCCCAGCATTTT. The whole variable domain, remainder taken from reference TRBV19 and TRBJ1-5, is DGGITQSPKYLFRKEGQNVTLSCEQNLNHDAMYWYRQDPGQGLRLIYYSQIVNDFQKGDIAEGYSVSREKKESFPLTVTSAQKNPTAFYLCASSIWDGLSNQPQHFGDGTRLSIL.

This chain links TRBV4-3 with TRBJ2-1, with D perhaps being TRBD1 or TRBD2 (6 bases each). Germline-derived CDR1 and CDR2 are LGHNA and YSLEER. V was pared by 1 base and J by 4 bases, with 14 bases between. The CDR3 has 16 residues. CDR3 in amino acids: CASSQGGAGSYNEQFF. CDR3 nucleotides: TGCGCCAGCAGCCAAGGGGGGGCGGGGAGTTACAATGAGCAGTTCTTC.

CDR3 loop: CASKSGANGELFF. DNA of the CDR3: TGTGCCAGCAAAAGCGGGGCTAACGGGGAGCTGTTTTTT. The chain uses TRBV6-5 and TRBJ2-2, with TRBD2 identical over 7 bases. The V gene end was trimmed by 7 bases and the J gene end by 7 bases; junction bases not matched to a gene: 6. The CDR3 has 13 amino acids. Per the germline V gene, CDR1 is MNHEY and CDR2 is SVGAGI.